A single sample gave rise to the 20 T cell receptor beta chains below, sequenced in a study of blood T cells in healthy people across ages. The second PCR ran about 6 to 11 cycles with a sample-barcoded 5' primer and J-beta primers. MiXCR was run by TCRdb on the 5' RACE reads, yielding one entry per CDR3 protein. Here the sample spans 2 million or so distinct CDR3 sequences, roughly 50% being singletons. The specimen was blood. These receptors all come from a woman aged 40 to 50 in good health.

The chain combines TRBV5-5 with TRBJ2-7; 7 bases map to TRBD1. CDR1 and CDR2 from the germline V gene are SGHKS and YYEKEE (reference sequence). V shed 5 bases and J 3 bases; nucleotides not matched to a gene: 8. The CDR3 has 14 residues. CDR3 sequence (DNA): TGTGCCAGCAGTTTACCACAGGGGTTCTACGAGCAGTACTTC. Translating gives CASSLPQGFYEQYF.

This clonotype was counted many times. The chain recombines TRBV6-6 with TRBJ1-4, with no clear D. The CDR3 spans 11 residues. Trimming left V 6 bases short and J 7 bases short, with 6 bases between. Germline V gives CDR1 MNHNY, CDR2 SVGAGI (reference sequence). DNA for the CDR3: TGTGCCAGCAGAGGCGGTGAAAAACTGTTTTTT. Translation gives CASRGGEKLFF.

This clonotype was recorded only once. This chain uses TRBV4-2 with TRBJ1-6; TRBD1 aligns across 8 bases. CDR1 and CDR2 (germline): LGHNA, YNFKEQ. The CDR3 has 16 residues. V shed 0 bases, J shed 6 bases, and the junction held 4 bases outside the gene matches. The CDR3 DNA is TGTGCCAGCAGCCAAGATCCGGGACAGGTTAATTCACCCCTCCACTTT. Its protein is CASSQDPGQVNSPLHF.

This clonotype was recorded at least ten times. The CDR3: CASSLGSTEAFF. The DNA of the CDR3 is TGTGCCAGCAGTTTAGGCTCAACAGAAGCTTTCTTT. This chain uses TRBV5-6 with TRBJ1-1; D not resolved. Germline V gene sequence: CDR1 SGHDT, CDR2 YYEEEE. CDR3 length: 12 amino acids. Between the trimmed V and J ends, which lost 5 bases and 8 bases, there was a span of 13 bases.

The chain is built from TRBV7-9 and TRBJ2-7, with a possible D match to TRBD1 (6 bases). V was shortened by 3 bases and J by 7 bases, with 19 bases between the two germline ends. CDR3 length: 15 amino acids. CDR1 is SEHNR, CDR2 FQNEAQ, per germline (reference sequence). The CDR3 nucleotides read TGTGCCAGCAGCTTGGATGTGGGGGCAAGCAATGAGCAGTACTTC. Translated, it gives CASSLDVGASNEQYF.

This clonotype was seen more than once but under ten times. The CDR3 region is CASSYRDGYGYTF. CDR3 DNA: TGTGCCAGCAGTTACCGGGACGGCTATGGCTACACCTTC. This sequence joins TRBV6-2 or TRBV6-3 and TRBJ1-2; tentative D call: TRBD1 (5 bases). The germline V and J ends were trimmed by 2 bases and 4 bases, with 8 bases remaining between them. Germline lookup yields CDR1 MNHEY and CDR2 SVGEGT. There are 13 residues in the CDR3.

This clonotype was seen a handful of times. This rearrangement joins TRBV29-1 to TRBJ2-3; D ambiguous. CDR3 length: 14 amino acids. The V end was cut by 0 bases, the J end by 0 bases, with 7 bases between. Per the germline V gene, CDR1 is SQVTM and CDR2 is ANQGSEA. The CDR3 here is CSVEELGSTDTQYF. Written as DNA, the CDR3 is TGCAGCGTTGAAGAGTTGGGTAGCACAGATACGCAGTATTTT.

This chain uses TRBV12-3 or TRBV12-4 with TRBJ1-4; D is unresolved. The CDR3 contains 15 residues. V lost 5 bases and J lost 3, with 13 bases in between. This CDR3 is CASSRGGVSNEKLFF. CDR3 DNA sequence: TGTGCCAGCAGTCGCGGTGGCGTCTCTAATGAAAAACTGTTTTTT.

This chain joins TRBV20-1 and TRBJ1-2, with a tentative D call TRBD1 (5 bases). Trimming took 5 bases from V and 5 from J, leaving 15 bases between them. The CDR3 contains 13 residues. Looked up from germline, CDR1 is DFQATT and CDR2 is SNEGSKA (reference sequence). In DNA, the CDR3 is TGCAGTGCTTGGGGCAGGGTGGCTTATGGCTACACCTTC. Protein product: CSAWGRVAYGYTF.

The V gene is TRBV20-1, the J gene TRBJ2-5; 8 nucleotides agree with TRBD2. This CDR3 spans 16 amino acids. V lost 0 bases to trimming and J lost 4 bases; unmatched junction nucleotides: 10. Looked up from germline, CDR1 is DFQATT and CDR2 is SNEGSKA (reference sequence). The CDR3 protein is CSARDSARGAGETQYF. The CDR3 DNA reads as TGCAGTGCTAGAGATAGTGCGCGGGGGGCGGGAGAGACCCAGTACTTC.

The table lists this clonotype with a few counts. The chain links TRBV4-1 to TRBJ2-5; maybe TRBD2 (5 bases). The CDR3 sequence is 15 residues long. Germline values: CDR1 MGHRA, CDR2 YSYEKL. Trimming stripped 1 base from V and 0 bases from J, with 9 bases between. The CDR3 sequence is CASSQAGMYQETQYF. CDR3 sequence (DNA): TGCGCCAGCAGCCAAGCCGGGATGTACCAAGAGACCCAGTACTTC.

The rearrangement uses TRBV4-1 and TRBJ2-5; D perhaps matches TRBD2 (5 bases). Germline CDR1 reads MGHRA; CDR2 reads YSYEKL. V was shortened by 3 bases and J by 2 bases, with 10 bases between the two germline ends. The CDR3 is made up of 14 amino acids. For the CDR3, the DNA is TGCGCCAGCAGCCATGTAGAGGGACAAGAGACCCAGTACTTC. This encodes CASSHVEGQETQYF.

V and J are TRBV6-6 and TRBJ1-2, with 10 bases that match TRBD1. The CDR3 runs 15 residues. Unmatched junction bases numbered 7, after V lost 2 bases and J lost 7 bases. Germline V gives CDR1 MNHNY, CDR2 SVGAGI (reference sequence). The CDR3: CASSYERDRGAGYTF. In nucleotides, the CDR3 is TGTGCCAGCAGTTACGAAAGGGACAGGGGTGCTGGCTACACCTTC.

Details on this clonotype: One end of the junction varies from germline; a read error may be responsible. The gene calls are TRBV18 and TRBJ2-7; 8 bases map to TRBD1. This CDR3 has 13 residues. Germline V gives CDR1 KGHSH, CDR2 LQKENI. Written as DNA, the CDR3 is TGTACCAGCTCAGCCGATCAGGGGGCCGAGCAGTACTTC. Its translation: CTSSADQGAEQYF.

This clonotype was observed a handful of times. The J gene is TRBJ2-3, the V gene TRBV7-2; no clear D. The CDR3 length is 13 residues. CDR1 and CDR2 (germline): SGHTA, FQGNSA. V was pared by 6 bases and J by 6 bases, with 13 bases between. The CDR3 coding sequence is TGTGCCAGCAGGATGACGACCCTGGATACGCAGTATTTT. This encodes CASRMTTLDTQYF. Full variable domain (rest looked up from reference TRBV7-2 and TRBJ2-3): GAGVSQSPSNKVTEKGKDVELRCDPISGHTALYWYRQSLGQGLEFLIYFQGNSAPDKSGLPSDRFSAERTGGSVSTLTIQRTQQEDSAVYLCASRMTTLDTQYFGPGTRLTVL.

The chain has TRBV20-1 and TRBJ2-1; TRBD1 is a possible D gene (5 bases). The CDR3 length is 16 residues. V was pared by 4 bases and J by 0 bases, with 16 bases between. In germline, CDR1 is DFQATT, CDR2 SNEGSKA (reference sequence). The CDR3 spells CSAKSAGATSYNEQFF. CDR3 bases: TGCAGTGCTAAGTCAGCTGGGGCCACCTCCTACAATGAGCAGTTCTTC.

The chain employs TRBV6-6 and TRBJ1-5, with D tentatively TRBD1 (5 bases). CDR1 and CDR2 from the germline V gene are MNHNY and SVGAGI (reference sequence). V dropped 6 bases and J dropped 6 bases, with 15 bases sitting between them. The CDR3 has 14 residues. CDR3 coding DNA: TGTGCCAGCAGCCGTCGGCAGGGCGGTCAGCCCCAGCATTTT. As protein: CASSRRQGGQPQHF.

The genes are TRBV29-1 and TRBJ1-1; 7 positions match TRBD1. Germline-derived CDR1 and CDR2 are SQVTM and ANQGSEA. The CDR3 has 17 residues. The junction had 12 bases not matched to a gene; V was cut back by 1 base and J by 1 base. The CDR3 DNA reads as TGCAGCGTTGAAGGAGTACAGGGGATTGGGTCGAACACTGAAGCTTTCTTT. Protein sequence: CSVEGVQGIGSNTEAFF. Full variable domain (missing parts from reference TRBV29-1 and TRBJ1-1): SAVISQKPSRDICQRGTSLTIQCQVDSQVTMMFWYRQQPGQSLTLIATANQGSEATYESGFVIDKFPISRPNLTFSTLTVSNMSPEDSSIYLCSVEGVQGIGSNTEAFFGQGTRLTVV.

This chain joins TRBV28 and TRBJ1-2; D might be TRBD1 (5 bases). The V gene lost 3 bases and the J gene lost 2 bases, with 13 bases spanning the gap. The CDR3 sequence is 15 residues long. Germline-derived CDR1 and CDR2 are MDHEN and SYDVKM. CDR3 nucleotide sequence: TGTGCCAGCAGTTTCGGGCAGGGTTGGAACTATGGCTACACCTTC. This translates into CASSFGQGWNYGYTF.

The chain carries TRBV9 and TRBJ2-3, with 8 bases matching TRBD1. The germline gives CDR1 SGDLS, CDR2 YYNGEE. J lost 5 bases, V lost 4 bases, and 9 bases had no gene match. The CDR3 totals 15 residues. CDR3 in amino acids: CASSSKDRAGDTQYF. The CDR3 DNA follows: TGTGCCAGCAGCTCAAAGGACAGGGCGGGAGATACGCAGTATTTT.